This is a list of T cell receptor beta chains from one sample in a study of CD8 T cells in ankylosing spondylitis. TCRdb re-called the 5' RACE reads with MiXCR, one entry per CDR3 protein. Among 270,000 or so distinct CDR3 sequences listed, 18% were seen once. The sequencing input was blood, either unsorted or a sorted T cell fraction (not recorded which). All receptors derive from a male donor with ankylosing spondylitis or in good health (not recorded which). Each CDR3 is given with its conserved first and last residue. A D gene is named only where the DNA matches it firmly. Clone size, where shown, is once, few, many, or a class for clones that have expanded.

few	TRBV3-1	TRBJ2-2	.	TGTGCCAGCAGCCAAGACTCGGGGCCCGGGGAGCTGTTTTTT	CASSQDSGPGELFF
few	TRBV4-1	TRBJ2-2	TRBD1	TGCGCCAGCGGACAGGGTCATGTAAACACCGGGGAGCTGTTTTTT	CASGQGHVNTGELFF
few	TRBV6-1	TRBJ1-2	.	TGTGCCAGCAGTGTGAGGACAGAAGCTAACTATGGCTACACCTTC	CASSVRTEANYGYTF
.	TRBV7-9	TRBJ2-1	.	TGTGCCAGCATTCCCTCCCGTTTAAGGCCTATTGAGCAGTTCTTC	CASIPSRLRPIEQFF
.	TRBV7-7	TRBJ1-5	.	TGTGCTAGCTCGGCAGGGGCGTTTCAGCCCCAGCATTTT	CASSAGAFQPQHF
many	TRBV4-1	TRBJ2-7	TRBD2	TGCGCCAGCAGACAGGGTATGGTAGCGGGATTCAACGAGCAGTACTTC	CASRQGMVAGFNEQYF
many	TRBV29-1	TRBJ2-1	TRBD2	TGCAGCACTAGCGGGGGGTACAATGAGCAGTTCTTC	CSTSGGYNEQFF
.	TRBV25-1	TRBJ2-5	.	TGTGCCAGCAGTGGAGAGACTTGGGGGGCACAAGAGACCCAGTACTTC	CASSGETWGAQETQYF
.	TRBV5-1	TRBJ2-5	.	TGCGCCAGCAGCTTGGGGGTCGGGGGAATCTCTCCCCCCTCGATACAAGAGACCCAGTACTTC	CASSLGVGGISPPSIQETQYF
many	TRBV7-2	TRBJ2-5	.	TGTGCCAGCAGCTTAGCTGGTCGAGAGACCCAGTACTTC	CASSLAGRETQYF
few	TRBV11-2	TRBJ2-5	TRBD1	TGTGCCAGCTCACGACAGGGGGGCCCCCAAGAGACCCAGTACTTC	CASSRQGGPQETQYF
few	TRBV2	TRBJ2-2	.	TGTGCCAGCAGTGATAGGACCTCCACCGGGGAGCTGTTTTTT	CASSDRTSTGELFF
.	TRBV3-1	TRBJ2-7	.	TGTGCCAGCAGCCAAACCGAAGGGGCCTACGAGCAGTACTTC	CASSQTEGAYEQYF
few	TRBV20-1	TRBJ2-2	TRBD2	TGCAGTGCTAGAGGAGCGGGGGACGGCGGGACTAGCGGGAGGTACACCGGGGAGCTGTTTTTT	CSARGAGDGGTSGRYTGELFF
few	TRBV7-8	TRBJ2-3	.	TGTGCCAGCAGCTTAAAGACTCTAGATACGCAGTATTTT	CASSLKTLDTQYF
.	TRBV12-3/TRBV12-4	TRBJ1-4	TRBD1	TGTGCCAGCGGGGACAGCCCTAATGAAAAACTGTTTTTT	CASGDSPNEKLFF
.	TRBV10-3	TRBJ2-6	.	TGTGCGGGGGGTACTGGGGCCAACGTCCTGACTTTC	CAGGTGANVLTF
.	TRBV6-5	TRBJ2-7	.	TGTGCCAGCAGTTACGGGGAAGATGCCTACGAGCAGTACTTC	CASSYGEDAYEQYF
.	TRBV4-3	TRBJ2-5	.	TGCGCCAGCAGCCAAGATCCCGGGGGAATACAAGAGACCCAGTACTTC	CASSQDPGGIQETQYF
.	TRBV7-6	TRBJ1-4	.	TGTGCCAGCAGCTTAGACGCCTCCAATGAAAAACTGTTTTTT	CASSLDASNEKLFF
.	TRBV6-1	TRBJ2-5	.	TGTGCCAGCAGTGATTTGATGGGGGGCACGGAGACCCAGTACTTC	CASSDLMGGTETQYF
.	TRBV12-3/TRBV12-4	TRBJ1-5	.	TGTGCCAGCAGTTTCCATATGGGGGGCAATCAGCCCCAGCATTTT	CASSFHMGGNQPQHF
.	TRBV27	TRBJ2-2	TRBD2	TGTGCCAGCAGTCCAAATGGACTAGCGGGACCCAACACCGGGGAGCTGTTTTTT	CASSPNGLAGPNTGELFF
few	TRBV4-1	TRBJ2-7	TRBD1	TGCGCCAGCAGCAACCGACAGGGGGCCTACGAGCAGTACTTC	CASSNRQGAYEQYF
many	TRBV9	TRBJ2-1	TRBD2	TGTGCCAGCAGCCCCAGACTAGCGGGCTACAATGAGCAGTTCTTC	CASSPRLAGYNEQFF
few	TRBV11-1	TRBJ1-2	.	TGTGCCAGCAGCTTTCTTCCGAGACAAGGCAACCTTTTCTATGGCTACACCTTC	CASSFLPRQGNLFYGYTF
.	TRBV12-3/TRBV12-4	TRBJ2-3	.	TGTGCCAGCAGTTCTACAGGGGATACGCAGTATTTT	CASSSTGDTQYF
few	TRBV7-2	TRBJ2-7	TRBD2	TGTGCCAGCAGCCCGTGGGATAGCGGGGTGATCTACGAGCAGTACTTC	CASSPWDSGVIYEQYF
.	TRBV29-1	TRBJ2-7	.	TGCAGCGTTGAAGGGGGGAACCCCTACTACGAGCAGTACTTC	CSVEGGNPYYEQYF
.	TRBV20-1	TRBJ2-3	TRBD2	TGCAGTGCTAGAGTACCCGGGACTAGCGGGAGGGAACCAACTAGCACAGATACGCAGTATTTT	CSARVPGTSGREPTSTDTQYF
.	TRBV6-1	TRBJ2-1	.	TGTGCCAGCAGCCTACAAGGGGGGCACAATGAGCAGTTCTTC	CASSLQGGHNEQFF
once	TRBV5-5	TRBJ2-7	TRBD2	TGTGCCAGCAGCTCCCCGGGACTAGCGATGACCGAGCAGTACTTC	CASSSPGLAMTEQYF
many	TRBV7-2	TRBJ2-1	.	TGTGCCAGCAGCTTAGACGGGAGTCTGGATGAGCAGTTCTTC	CASSLDGSLDEQFF
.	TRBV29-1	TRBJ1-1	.	TGCAGCGCCACTGAAGCTTTCTTT	CSATEAFF
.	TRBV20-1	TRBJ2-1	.	TGCAGTGCTAGGGCCAACCCGAAATGGATGCAGTTCTTC	CSARANPKWMQFF